This TCR beta chain was sequenced for a study of T cells in Graves' hyperthyroidism and ophthalmopathy. TCR beta CDR3 region amplification was performed from RNA transcripts. HTBI primers drove first-round RT-PCR of the TCR CDR3. TCRdb independently ran MiXCR on the multiplex PCR reads; one entry per CDR3 protein. The sample records a few hundred thousand distinct CDR3 sequences, over 20% being singletons. Enrolled ophthalmopathy patients presented with a Clinical Activity Score of at least 3, a NOSPECS grade of at least 4, and disease duration under 3 months. The study left out patients who had uncontrolled infection, other autoimmune disease, pregnancy or lactation. Based on clinical symptoms, serum thyroxine and TRAb, thyroid ultrasound and orbital computed tomography, diagnoses were reached. The authors took PBMCs from 10 ml fresh peripheral blood. In this sample, this clonotype turned up many times.

J lost 9 bases, V lost 6 bases, and 15 bases had no gene match. This CDR3 contains 17 residues. Germline CDR1 reads MNHEY; CDR2 reads SMNVEV (reference sequence). Material for sequencing was blood. The sequence derives from a young man with Graves' ophthalmopathy. This sequence joins TRBV27 and TRBJ2-1; 12 nucleotides agree with TRBD2. The CDR3 protein is CASRQRLAGEWGREQFF. For the CDR3, the DNA is TGTGCCAGCAGACAAAGACTAGCGGGAGAGTGGGGGCGTGAGCAGTTCTTC.